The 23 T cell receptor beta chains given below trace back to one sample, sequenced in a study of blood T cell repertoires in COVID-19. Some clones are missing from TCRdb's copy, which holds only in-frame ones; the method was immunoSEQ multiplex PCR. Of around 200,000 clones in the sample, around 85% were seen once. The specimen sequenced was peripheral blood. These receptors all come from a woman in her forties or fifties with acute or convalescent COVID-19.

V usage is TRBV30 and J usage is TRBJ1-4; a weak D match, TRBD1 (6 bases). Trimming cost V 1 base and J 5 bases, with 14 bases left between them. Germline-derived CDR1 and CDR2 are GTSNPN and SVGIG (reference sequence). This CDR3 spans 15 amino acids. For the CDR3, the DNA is TGTGCCTGGAGTGGACCGGGGAGGGGGAATGAAAAACTGTTTTTT. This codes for CAWSGPGRGNEKLFF.

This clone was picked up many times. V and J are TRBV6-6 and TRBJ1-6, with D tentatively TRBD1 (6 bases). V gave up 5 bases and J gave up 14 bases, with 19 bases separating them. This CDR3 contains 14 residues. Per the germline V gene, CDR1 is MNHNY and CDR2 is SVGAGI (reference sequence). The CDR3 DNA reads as TGTGCCAGCAGTACCTCCGGGACACCTCGCACCCTCCACTTT. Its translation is CASSTSGTPRTLHF.

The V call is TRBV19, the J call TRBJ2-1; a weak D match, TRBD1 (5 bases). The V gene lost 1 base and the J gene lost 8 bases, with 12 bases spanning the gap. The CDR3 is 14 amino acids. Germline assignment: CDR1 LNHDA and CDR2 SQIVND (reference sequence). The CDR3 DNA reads TGTGCCAGTAGTATAGGACGAAGCAGGGATGAGCAGTTCTTC. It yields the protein CASSIGRSRDEQFF.

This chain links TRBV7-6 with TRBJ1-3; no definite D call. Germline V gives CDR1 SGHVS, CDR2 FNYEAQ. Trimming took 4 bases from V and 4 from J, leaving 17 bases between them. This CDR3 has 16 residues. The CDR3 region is CASSSVRGTTGNTIYF. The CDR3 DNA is TGTGCCAGCAGCTCCGTTCGAGGTACAACGGGAAACACCATATATTTT. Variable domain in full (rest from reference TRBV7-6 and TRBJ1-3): GAGVSQSPRYKVTKRGQDVALRCDPISGHVSLYWYRQALGQGPEFLTYFNYEAQQDKSGLPNDRFSAERPEGSISTLTIQRTEQRDSAMYRCASSSVRGTTGNTIYFGEGSWLTVV.

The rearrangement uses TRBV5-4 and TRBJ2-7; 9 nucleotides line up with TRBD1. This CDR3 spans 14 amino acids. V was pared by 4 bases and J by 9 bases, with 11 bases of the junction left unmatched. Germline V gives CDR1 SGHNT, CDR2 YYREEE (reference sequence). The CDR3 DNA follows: TGTGCCAGCAGCCCCCCTTGGGACAGGGATAGGCAGTACTTC. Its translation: CASSPPWDRDRQYF.

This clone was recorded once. DNA for the CDR3: TGTGCCAGCAGCTTAGGACTAGGTGCAGATACGCAGTATTTT. As protein: CASSLGLGADTQYF. The chain joins TRBV7-2 to TRBJ2-3, with a tentative D call TRBD2 (6 bases). The V gene's germline CDR1 is SGHTA and CDR2 FQGNSA. CDR3 length: 14 amino acids. Trimming shortened V by 1 base and J by 4 bases, and 9 bases separated the two germline ends.

CDR3 in amino acids: CASAGVGYGYTF. The DNA of the CDR3 is TGTGCCAGTGCAGGGGTTGGCTATGGCTACACCTTC. The J gene is TRBJ1-2, the V gene TRBV6-6, with D possibly being TRBD1 (6 bases). Trimming took off 9 bases at V and 4 bases at J, with 12 bases between the two ends. The CDR3 length is 12 residues. Germline V gives CDR1 MNHNY, CDR2 SVGAGI (reference sequence).

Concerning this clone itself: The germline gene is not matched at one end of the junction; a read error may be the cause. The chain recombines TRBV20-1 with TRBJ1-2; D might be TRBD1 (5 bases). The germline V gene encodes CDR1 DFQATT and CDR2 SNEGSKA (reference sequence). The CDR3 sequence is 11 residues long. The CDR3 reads CSVQGSYGYTF. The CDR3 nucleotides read TGTTCCGTTCAGGGTTCCTATGGCTACACCTTC.

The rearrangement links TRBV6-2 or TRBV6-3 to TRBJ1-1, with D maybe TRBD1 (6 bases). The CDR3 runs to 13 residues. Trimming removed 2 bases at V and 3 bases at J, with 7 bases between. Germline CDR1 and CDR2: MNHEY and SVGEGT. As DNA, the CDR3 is TGTGCCAGCAGTTACGGGACACACACTGAAGCTTTCTTT. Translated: CASSYGTHTEAFF.

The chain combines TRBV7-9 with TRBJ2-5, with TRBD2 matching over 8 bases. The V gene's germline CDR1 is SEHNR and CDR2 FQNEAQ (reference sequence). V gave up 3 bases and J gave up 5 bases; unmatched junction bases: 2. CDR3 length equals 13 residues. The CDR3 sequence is CASSFGGEETQYF. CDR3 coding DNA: TGTGCCAGCAGCTTCGGGGGGGAGGAGACCCAGTACTTC.

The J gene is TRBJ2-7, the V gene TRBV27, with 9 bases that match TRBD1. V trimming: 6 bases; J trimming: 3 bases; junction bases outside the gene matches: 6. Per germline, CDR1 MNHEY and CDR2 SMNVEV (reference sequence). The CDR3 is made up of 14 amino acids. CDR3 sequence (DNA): TGTGCCAGCAGGCGTTCGACAGGGGGCTACGAGCAGTACTTC. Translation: CASRRSTGGYEQYF.

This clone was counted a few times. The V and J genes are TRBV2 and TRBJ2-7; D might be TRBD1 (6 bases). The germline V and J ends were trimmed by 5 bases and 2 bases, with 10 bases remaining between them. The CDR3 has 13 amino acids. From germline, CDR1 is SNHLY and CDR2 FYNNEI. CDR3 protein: CASSKQGPYEQYF. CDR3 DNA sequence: TGTGCCAGCAGTAAACAGGGCCCCTACGAGCAGTACTTC.

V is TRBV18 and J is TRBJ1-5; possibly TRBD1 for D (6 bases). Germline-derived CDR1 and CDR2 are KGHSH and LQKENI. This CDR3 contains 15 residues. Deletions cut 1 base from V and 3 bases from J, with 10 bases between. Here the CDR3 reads CASSPQRTDNQPQHF. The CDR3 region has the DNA TGTGCCAGCTCACCACAGAGGACAGACAATCAGCCCCAGCATTTT.

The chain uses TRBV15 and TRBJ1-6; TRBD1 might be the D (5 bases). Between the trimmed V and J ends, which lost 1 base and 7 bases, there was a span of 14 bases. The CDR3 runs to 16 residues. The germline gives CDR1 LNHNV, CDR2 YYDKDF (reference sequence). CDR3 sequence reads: CATSRGPREGNSPLHF. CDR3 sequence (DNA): TGTGCCACCAGCAGAGGGCCCCGGGAGGGGAATTCACCCCTCCACTTT.

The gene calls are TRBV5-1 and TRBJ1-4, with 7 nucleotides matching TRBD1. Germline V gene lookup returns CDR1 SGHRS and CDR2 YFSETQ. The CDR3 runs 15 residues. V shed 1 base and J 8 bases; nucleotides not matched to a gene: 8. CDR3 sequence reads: CASSLLDRSWEKLFF. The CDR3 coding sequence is TGCGCCAGCAGCTTGTTGGACAGGTCGTGGGAAAAACTGTTTTTT.

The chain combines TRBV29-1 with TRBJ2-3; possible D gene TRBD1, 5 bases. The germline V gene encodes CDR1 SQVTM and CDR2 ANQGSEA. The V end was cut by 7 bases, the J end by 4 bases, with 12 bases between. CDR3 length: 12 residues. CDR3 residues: CSGRPGPDTQYF. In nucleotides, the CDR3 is TGCAGCGGGCGGCCAGGGCCAGATACGCAGTATTTT.

CDR3: CASSLQGTATYEQYF. CDR3 bases: TGTGCCAGCAGTTTGCAGGGGACGGCGACCTACGAGCAGTACTTC. The rearrangement joins TRBV6-6 to TRBJ2-7; the D gene is possibly TRBD1 (6 bases). Trimming left V 4 bases short and J 2 bases short, with 15 bases between. In germline, CDR1 is MNHNY, CDR2 SVGAGI (reference sequence). The length of the CDR3 is 15 residues.

The CDR3 DNA reads as TGTGCCAGCAGTTGGACAGGGGACTACGAGCAGTACTTC. Translated: CASSWTGDYEQYF. The chain employs TRBV12-3 or TRBV12-4 and TRBJ2-7; 9 bases fit TRBD1. The CDR3 sequence is 13 residues long. Trimming cost V 4 bases and J 3 bases; bases outside gene matches: 1.

The CDR3 region has the DNA TGTGCCAGAAGCTTGGCCGGGACAACTAATGAAAAACTGTTTTTT. It yields the protein CARSLAGTTNEKLFF. The V and J genes are TRBV5-3 and TRBJ1-4; the D is unclear. TRBV5-3 is an ORF; its function is uncertain. Trimming pared 0 bases from V and 0 bases from J, leaving 6 bases between. CDR3 size: 15 residues.

CDR3: CASSESPRETQYF. CDR3 DNA: TGCGCCAGCAGTGAGTCGCCCAGGGAGACCCAGTACTTC. The gene calls are TRBV10-1 and TRBJ2-5; no definite D call. Germline CDR1 and CDR2: WNHNN and SYGVQD (reference sequence). The ends were cut back, 0 bases at V and 5 bases at J, with 7 bases in the middle. The CDR3 length is 13 residues.

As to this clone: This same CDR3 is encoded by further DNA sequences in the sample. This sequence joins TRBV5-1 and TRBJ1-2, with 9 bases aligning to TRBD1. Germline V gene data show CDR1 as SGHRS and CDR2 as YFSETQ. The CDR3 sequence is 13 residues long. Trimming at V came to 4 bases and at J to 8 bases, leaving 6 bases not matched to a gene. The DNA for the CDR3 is TGCGCCAGCAGCCCGGACAGGGGAGGAGGCTACACCTTC. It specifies CASSPDRGGGYTF.

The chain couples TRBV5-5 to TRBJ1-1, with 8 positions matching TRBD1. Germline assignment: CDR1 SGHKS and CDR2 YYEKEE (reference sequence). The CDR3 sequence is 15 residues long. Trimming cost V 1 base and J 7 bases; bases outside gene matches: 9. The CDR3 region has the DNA TGTGCCAGCAGCTTGATACAAACCGGACAGGGTGAAGCTTTCTTT. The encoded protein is CASSLIQTGQGEAFF.

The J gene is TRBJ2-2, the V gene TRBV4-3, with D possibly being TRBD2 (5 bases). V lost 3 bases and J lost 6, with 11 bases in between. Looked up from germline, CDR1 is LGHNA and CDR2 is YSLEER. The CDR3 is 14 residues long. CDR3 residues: CASSQGLAPGELFF. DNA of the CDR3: TGCGCCAGCAGCCAGGGGTTAGCGCCCGGGGAGCTGTTTTTT.